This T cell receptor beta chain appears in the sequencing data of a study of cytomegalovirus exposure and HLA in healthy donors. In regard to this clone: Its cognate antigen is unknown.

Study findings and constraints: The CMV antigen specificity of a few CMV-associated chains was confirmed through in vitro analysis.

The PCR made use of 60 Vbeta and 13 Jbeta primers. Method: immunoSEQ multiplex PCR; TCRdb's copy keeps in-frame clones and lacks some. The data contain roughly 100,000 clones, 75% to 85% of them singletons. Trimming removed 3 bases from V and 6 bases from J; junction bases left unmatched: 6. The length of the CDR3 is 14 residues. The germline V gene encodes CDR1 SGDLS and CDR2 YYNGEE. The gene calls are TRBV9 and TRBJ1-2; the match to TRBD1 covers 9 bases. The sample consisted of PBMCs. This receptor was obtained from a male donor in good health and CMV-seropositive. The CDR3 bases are TGTGCCAGCAGCGCGCTACAGGGGGCGGATGGCTACACCTTC. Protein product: CASSALQGADGYTF.